This entry lists 5 T cell receptor beta chains sequenced from one sample in a study of T cells in Graves' hyperthyroidism and ophthalmopathy. It was RNA transcripts that yielded the amplified TCR beta CDR3 regions. Carried out on the TCR CDR3, a first-round RT-PCR used the HTBI primer set. TCRdb re-derived calls from the multiplex PCR reads in MiXCR, one entry per CDR3 protein. The sample includes around 420,000 distinct CDR3 sequences, around 15% of them seen just once. The specimen sequenced was blood. Receptor source: a woman aged 18 to 35 with Graves' hyperthyroidism.

In its sample, this clonotype was seen many times. The gene calls are TRBV27 and TRBJ2-3, with TRBD2 matching 14 bases. In germline, CDR1 is MNHEY, CDR2 SMNVEV (reference sequence). This CDR3 region has 16 residues. After removal of 7 bases from V and 8 bases from J, the junction contained 11 bases not matched to a gene. CDR3 protein: CASIRLAGGHGGTQYF. For the CDR3, the DNA is TGTGCCAGCATCAGACTAGCGGGAGGGCACGGCGGTACGCAGTATTTT.

The table lists this clonotype with a few counts. The J gene is TRBJ1-3, the V gene TRBV28; D possibly corresponds to TRBD1 (5 bases). Germline CDR1 and CDR2: MDHEN and SYDVKM. Trimming left V 1 base short and J 6 bases short, with 10 bases between. This CDR3 is built from 14 residues. The CDR3 DNA reads TGTGCCAGCAGTTTATTCGGGACGGCAAACACCATATATTTT. Translating it yields CASSLFGTANTIYF.

Many counts were recorded for this clonotype. CDR3 region: CASSLLGGNQYF. CDR3 nucleotides: TGTGCCAGCAGCTTATTAGGCGGGAACCAGTATTTT. The V call is TRBV7-6, the J call TRBJ2-3, with D possibly TRBD2 on 6 matching bases. CDR1 is SGHVS and CDR2 is FNYEAQ in the germline V gene. Trimming stripped 2 bases from V and 12 bases from J, with 12 bases between. There are 12 residues in the CDR3.

This CDR3 is CASSPTGDRTEAFF. Here the CDR3 DNA reads TGTGCCAGCAGCCCGACAGGGGACCGGACTGAAGCTTTCTTT. J is TRBJ1-1 and V is TRBV7-9; 8 nucleotides match TRBD1. This CDR3 is 14 amino acids long. Germline CDR1 is SEHNR and CDR2 is FQNEAQ (reference sequence). The trim removed 5 bases at V and 5 bases at J, leaving 7 bases unmatched.

This clonotype was seen only a few times. This sequence joins TRBV5-1 and TRBJ2-7; D possibly corresponds to TRBD1 (6 bases). V lost 4 bases, J lost 7 bases, and 24 bases lay in between. Germline-derived CDR1 and CDR2 are SGHRS and YFSETQ. This CDR3 has 16 residues. Here the CDR3 reads CASSQQGADSFREQYF. The CDR3, as DNA: TGCGCCAGCAGCCAACAGGGTGCGGATTCATTCCGGGAGCAGTACTTC. The full variable domain, its missing parts supplied by reference TRBV5-1 and TRBJ2-7, is KAGVTQTPRYLIKTRGQQVTLSCSPISGHRSVSWYQQTPGQGLQFLFEYFSETQRNKGNFPGRFSGRQFSNSRSEMNVSTLELGDSALYLCASSQQGADSFREQYFGPGTRLTVT.